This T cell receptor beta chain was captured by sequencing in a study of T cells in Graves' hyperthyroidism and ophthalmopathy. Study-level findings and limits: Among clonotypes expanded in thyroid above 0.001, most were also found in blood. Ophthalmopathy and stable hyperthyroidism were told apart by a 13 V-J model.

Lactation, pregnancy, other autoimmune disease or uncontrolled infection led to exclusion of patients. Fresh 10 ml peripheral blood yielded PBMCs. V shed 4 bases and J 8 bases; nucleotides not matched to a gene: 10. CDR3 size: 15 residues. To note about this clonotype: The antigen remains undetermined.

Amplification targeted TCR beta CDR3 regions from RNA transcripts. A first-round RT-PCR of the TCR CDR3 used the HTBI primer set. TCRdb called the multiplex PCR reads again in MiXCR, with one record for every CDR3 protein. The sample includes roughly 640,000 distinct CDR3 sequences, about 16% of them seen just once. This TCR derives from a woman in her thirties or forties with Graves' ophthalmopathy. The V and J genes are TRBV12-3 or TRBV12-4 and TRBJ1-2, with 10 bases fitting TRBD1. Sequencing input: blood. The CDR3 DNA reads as TGTGCCAGCAGTTCCCCACCGGGACAGGGGAGAGGCTACACCTTC. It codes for CASSSPPGQGRGYTF.